This TCR beta chain derives from a study of T cell repertoires in cytomegalovirus infection. Study details: Public TCR beta signatures marked donors with CMV infection and the matching HLA. Findings and caveats of the study: The response measured ex vivo was dominated by TCR beta clonotypes (HLA-C-restricted and CMV-specific). Summed frequency of public TCR beta families distinguished CMV carriers with the relevant HLA.

The ends were cut back, 2 bases at V and 6 bases at J, with 20 bases in the middle. Germline V gene lookup returns CDR1 MNHNY and CDR2 SVGAGI (reference sequence). The CDR3 spans 17 residues. The table lists this clonotype with a few counts. The target antigen is unknown. TCRdb passed the reads through MiXCR, listing each CDR3 protein once. The table lists fewer than 550,000 distinct CDR3 sequences, around 27% of them singletons. The clonotype originates from a human donor in good health (CMV status not recorded). Some clones in this sample may be carry-over from other donors' samples. Sequenced material: PBMCs. The rearrangement links TRBV6-6 to TRBJ1-5; D gene ambiguous. For the CDR3, the DNA is TGTGCCAGCAGTTACGGGATGGGCCTTGCTGATACTCAGCCCCAGCATTTT. Translation gives CASSYGMGLADTQPQHF.